These T cell receptor beta chains were read from a single sample in a study of cytomegalovirus exposure and HLA in healthy donors. The assay was immunoSEQ multiplex PCR, and TCRdb's table has in-frame clones only and misses some. The repertoire holds about 150,000 clones, with 86% as singletons. Sequenced: PBMCs. The receptors here all came from a human donor in good health. Both conserved end residues are part of each CDR3. D genes are given only for firm matches. A row's size may be missing; if present it is once, few, many or a size class.

clone size	V gene	D gene	J gene	CDR3 protein	CDR3 DNA
-	TRBV4-1	TRBD2	TRBJ2-3	CASSPVGLADYTDTQYF	TGCGCCAGCAGCCCGGTTGGACTAGCGGACTACACAGATACGCAGTATTTT
-	TRBV6-5	-	TRBJ2-7	CASTISTGGVYEQYF	TGTGCCAGCACGATCTCAACAGGGGGGGTCTACGAGCAGTACTTC
-	TRBV2	-	TRBJ2-5	CASSERLRETQYF	TGTGCCAGCAGTGAAAGACTCCGGGAGACCCAGTACTTC
-	TRBV5-1	-	TRBJ2-1	CAISTGHGNEQFF	TGCGCCATCTCGACAGGCCACGGGAATGAGCAGTTCTTC
-	TRBV11-2	-	TRBJ2-3	CASSLSGADTQYF	TGTGCCAGCAGCTTGTCCGGGGCAGATACGCAGTATTTT
-	TRBV5-1	TRBD2	TRBJ2-4	CASSRRTSGPKVGKNIQYF	TGCGCCAGCAGCCGAAGGACTAGCGGGCCGAAAGTTGGTAAAAACATTCAGTACTTC
-	TRBV5-4	TRBD2	TRBJ2-2	CASSSGLVAGELFF	TGTGCCAGCAGCTCTGGACTAGTCGCCGGGGAGCTGTTTTTT
-	TRBV6-1	TRBD1	TRBJ1-4	CASSAGTATNEKLFF	TGTGCCAGCAGCGCCGGGACAGCAACTAATGAAAAACTGTTTTTT
-	TRBV7-6	-	TRBJ1-6	CASSLVEDSPLHF	TGTGCCAGCAGCTTAGTGGAGGATTCACCCCTCCACTTT
once	TRBV11-2	TRBD1	TRBJ2-7	CASSLGTGGLFSYEQYF	TGTGCCAGCAGCCTAGGGACAGGGGGCCTATTCTCCTACGAGCAGTACTTC
few	TRBV18	TRBD1	TRBJ2-7	CASSPGFNRGLTYEQYF	TGTGCCAGCTCACCAGGATTCAACAGGGGGCTAACCTACGAGCAGTACTTC
-	TRBV28	TRBD1	TRBJ1-2	CASRTGGLQGYTF	TGTGCCAGCAGGACAGGGGGGCTACAGGGCTACACCTTC
-	TRBV5-6	TRBD1	TRBJ1-1	CASSIFDRARAEAFF	TGTGCCAGCAGCATCTTTGACAGGGCTCGTGCTGAAGCTTTCTTT
-	TRBV5-4	TRBD1	TRBJ2-7	CASSPTGGRTYEQYF	TGTGCCAGCAGCCCTACAGGGGGCCGTACCTACGAGCAGTACTTC
-	TRBV10-3	-	TRBJ1-2	CAISPENYGYTF	TGTGCCATCAGTCCCGAGAACTATGGCTACACCTTC
-	TRBV2	-	TRBJ1-2	CASSPGWANYGYTF	TGTGCCAGCAGCCCCGGGTGGGCTAACTATGGCTACACCTTC
-	TRBV18	TRBD1	TRBJ1-2	CASSPPGQGRGYTF	TGTGCCAGCTCACCACCCGGACAGGGGAGAGGCTACACCTTC
-	TRBV7-9	-	TRBJ2-1	CASSLEGAPFDEQFF	TGTGCCAGCAGCTTAGAAGGGGCGCCCTTCGATGAGCAGTTCTTC
-	TRBV5-1	TRBD2	TRBJ2-1	CASSLGGGAFNEQFF	TGCGCCAGCAGCTTAGGCGGGGGGGCCTTCAATGAGCAGTTCTTC